Each of the 5 T cell receptor beta chains below was sequenced from the same sample in a study of low-dose radiotherapy and immunotherapy resistance in tumors. TRAV- and TRBV-specific primers, spanning alpha and beta chains, primed first-strand cDNA. TCR amplification involved 20 to 25 PCR cycles with a constant-region primer and V-primer adapter. TCRdb re-analysed the reads in MiXCR, keeping a single row per CDR3 protein. The profile shows 14,000 to 15,000 distinct CDR3 sequences, roughly half of them singletons. These receptors originate from a human donor with advanced metastatic prostate, ovarian, gallbladder or colorectal cancer (not recorded which). This table probably holds off-target reads from a library built for another chain.

This CDR3 reads CASSFGNTIYF. CDR3 nucleotides: TGTGCCAGCAGTTTTGGAAACACCATATATTTT. The chain couples TRBV6-6 to TRBJ1-3; no definite D call. Germline V gene sequence: CDR1 MNHNY, CDR2 SVGAGI (reference sequence). With 4 bases removed from V and 3 bases from J, the gap between germline ends came to 1 base. This CDR3 is 11 amino acids long.

The V gene is TRBV12-3 or TRBV12-4, the J gene TRBJ1-4, with D hard to call. Trimming pared 6 bases from V and 0 bases from J, leaving 11 bases between. The CDR3 has 15 residues. The DNA of the CDR3 is TGTGCCAGCAGGGGGTTGAGAGCAACTAATGAAAAACTGTTTTTT. Translation: CASRGLRATNEKLFF.

There are a few counts of this clonotype. The chain couples TRBV28 to TRBJ1-2; weak D call: TRBD1 (5 bases). Germline CDR1 reads MDHEN; CDR2 reads SYDVKM. The V gene lost 6 bases and the J gene lost 7 bases, with 18 bases spanning the gap. The CDR3 loop spans 14 amino acids. Here the CDR3 reads CASRAPSGPPGYTF. In nucleotides, the CDR3 is TGTGCCAGCAGAGCCCCCTCGGGACCGCCTGGCTACACCTTC.

The chain combines TRBV3-1 with TRBJ2-1, with 10 bases aligning to TRBD2. This CDR3 spans 17 amino acids. From germline, CDR1 is LGHDT and CDR2 YNNKEL (reference sequence). Trimming removed 2 bases from V and 3 bases from J; junction bases left unmatched: 7. The CDR3 DNA reads as TGTGCCAGCAGCCAAACGTCTAGCGGGGGTTTCTACAATGAGCAGTTCTTC. This sequence encodes CASSQTSSGGFYNEQFF.

A word on this clonotype: One end of the junction varies from germline; a read error may be responsible. CDR3 DNA sequence: TGTGCCAGCAGCCAAGATTCATGGCAGCCCCAGCATTTT. It yields the protein CASSQDSWQPQHF. V gene TRBV4-1 combines with J gene TRBJ1-5; D unresolved. The CDR3 has 13 amino acids. Germline V gives CDR1 MGHRA, CDR2 YSYEKL.